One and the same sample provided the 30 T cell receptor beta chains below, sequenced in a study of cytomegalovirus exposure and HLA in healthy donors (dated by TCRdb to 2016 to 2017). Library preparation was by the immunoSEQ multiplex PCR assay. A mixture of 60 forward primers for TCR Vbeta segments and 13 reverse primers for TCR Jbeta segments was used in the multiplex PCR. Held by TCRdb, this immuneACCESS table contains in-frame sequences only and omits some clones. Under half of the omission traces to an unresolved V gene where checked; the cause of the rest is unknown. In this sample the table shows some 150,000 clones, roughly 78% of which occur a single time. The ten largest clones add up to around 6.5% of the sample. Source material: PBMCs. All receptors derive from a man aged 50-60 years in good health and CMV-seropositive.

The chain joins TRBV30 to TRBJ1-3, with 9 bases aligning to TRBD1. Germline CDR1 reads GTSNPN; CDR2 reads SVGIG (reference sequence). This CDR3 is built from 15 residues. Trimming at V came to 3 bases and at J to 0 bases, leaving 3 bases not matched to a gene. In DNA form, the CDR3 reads TGTGCCTGGAGCGGGACAGGGTCCTCTGGAAACACCATATATTTT. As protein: CAWSGTGSSGNTIYF.

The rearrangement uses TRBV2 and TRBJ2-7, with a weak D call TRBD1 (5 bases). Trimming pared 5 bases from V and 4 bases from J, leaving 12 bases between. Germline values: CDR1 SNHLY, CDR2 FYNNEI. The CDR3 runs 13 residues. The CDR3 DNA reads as TGTGCCAGCAGTACCCAGGGTGGGTACGAGCAGTACTTC. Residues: CASSTQGGYEQYF.

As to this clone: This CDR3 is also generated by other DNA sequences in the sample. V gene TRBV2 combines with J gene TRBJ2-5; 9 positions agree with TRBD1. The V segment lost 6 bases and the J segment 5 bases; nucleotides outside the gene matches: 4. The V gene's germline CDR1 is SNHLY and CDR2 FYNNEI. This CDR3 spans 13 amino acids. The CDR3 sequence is CASSRDREETQYF. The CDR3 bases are TGTGCCAGCAGCCGGGACAGGGAGGAGACCCAGTACTTC.

CDR3: CASSFSSGRADEQFF. CDR3 DNA: TGTGCCAGCAGTTTTTCTAGCGGGAGGGCCGATGAGCAGTTCTTC. V usage is TRBV6-5 and J usage is TRBJ2-1; 12 nucleotides line up with TRBD2. CDR1 is MNHEY and CDR2 is SVGAGI in the germline V gene. This CDR3 is built from 15 residues. V dropped 4 bases and J dropped 8; count of bases not matched to a gene: 6.

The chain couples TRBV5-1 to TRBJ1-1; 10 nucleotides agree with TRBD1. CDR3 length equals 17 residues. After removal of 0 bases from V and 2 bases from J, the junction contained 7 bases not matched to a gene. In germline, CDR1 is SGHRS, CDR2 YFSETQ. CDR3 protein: CASSLEGRQGANTEAFF. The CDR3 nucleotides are TGCGCCAGCAGCTTGGAGGGCCGACAGGGGGCAAACACTGAAGCTTTCTTT. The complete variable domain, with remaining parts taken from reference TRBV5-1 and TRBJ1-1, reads KAGVTQTPRYLIKTRGQQVTLSCSPISGHRSVSWYQQTPGQGLQFLFEYFSETQRNKGNFPGRFSGRQFSNSRSEMNVSTLELGDSALYLCASSLEGRQGANTEAFFGQGTRLTVV.

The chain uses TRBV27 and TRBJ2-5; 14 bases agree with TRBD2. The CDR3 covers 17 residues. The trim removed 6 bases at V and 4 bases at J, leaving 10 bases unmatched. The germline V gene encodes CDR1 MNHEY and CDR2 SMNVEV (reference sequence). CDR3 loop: CASRRLAGGLFGETQYF. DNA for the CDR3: TGTGCCAGCAGGAGACTAGCGGGAGGGCTTTTTGGAGAGACCCAGTACTTC.

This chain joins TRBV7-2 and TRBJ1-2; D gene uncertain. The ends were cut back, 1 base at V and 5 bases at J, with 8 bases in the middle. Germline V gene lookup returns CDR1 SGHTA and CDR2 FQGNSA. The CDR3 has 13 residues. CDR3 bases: TGTGCCAGCAGCTTAGGCGAAAAATATGGCTACACCTTC. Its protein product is CASSLGEKYGYTF.

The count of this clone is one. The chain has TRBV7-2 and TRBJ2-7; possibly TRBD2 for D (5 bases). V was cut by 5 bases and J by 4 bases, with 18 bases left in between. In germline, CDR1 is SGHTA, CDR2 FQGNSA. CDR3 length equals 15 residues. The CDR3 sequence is CASSPRRAVVYEQYF. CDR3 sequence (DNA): TGTGCCAGCAGCCCGCGGCGGGCGGTCGTGTACGAGCAGTACTTC.

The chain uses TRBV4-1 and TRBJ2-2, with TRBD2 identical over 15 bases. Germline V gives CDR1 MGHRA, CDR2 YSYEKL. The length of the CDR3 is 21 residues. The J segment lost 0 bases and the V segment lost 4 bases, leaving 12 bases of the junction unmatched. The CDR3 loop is CASSPRAGLAGGLPNTGELFF. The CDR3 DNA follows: TGCGCCAGCAGCCCCAGGGCGGGACTAGCGGGAGGCTTACCGAACACCGGGGAGCTGTTTTTT.

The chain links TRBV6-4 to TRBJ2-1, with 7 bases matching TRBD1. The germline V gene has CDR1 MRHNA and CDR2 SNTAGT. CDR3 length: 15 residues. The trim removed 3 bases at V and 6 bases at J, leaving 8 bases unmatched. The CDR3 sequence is CASSDPGTESNEQFF. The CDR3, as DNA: TGTGCCAGCAGTGATCCCGGGACAGAGTCCAATGAGCAGTTCTTC.

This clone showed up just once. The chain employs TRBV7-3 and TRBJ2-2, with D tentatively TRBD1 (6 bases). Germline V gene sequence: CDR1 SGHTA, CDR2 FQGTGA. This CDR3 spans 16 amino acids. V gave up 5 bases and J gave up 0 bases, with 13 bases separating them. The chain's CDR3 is CASSDRTASNTGELFF. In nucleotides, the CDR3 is TGTGCCAGCAGCGACCGGACAGCTTCGAACACCGGGGAGCTGTTTTTT.

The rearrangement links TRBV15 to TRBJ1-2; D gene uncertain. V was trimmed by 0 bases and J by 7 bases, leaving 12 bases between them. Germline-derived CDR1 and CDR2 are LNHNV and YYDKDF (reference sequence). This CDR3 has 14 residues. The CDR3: CATSRDRLFGGYTF. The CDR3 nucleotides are TGTGCCACCAGCAGAGATCGATTATTCGGTGGCTACACCTTC.

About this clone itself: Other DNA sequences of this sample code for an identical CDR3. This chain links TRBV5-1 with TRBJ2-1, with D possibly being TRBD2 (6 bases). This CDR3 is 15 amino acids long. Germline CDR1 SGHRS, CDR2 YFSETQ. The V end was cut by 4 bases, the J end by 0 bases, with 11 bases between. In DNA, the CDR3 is TGCGCCAGCAGCAGAGACGGGAGCTCCTACAATGAGCAGTTCTTC. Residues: CASSRDGSSYNEQFF.

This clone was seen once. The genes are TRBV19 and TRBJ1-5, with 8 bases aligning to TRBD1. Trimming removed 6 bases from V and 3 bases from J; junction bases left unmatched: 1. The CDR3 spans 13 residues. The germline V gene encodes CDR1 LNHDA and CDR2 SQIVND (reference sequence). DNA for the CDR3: TGTGCCAGTAGGGACAGGGTCAATCAGCCCCAGCATTTT. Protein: CASRDRVNQPQHF.

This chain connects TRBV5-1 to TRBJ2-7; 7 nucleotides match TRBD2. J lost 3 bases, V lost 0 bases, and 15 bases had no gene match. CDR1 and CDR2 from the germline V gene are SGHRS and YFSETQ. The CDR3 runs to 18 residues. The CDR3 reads CASSLASMGRGDYYEQYF. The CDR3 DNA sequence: TGCGCCAGCAGCTTGGCTAGTATGGGGCGTGGGGACTACTACGAGCAGTACTTC.

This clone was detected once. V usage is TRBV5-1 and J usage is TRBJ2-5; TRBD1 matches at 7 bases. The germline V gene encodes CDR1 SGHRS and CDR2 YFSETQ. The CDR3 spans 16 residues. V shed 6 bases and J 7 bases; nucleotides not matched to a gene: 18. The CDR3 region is CASTIKAGGSTGTQYF. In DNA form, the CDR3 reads TGCGCCAGCACTATTAAGGCAGGGGGTTCCACGGGGACCCAGTACTTC.

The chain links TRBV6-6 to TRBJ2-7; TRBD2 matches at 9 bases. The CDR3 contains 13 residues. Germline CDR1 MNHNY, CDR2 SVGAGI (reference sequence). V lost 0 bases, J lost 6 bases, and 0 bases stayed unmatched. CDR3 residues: CASSYSGLAEQYF. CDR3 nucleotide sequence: TGTGCCAGCAGTTACTCGGGACTAGCCGAGCAGTACTTC.

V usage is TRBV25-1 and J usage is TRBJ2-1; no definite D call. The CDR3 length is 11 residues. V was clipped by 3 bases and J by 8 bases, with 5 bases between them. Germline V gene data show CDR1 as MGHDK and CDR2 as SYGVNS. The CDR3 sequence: CASSEIDEQFF. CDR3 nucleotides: TGTGCCAGCAGTGAGATAGATGAGCAGTTCTTC.

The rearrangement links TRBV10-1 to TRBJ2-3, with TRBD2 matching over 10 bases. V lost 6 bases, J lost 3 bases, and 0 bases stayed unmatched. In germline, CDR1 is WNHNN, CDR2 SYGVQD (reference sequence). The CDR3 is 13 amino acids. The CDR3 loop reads CASRLAGTDTQYF. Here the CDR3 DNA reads TGCGCCAGCAGACTAGCGGGAACAGATACGCAGTATTTT.

The CDR3 sequence: CASSPGGRDREYEQYF. In nucleotides, the CDR3 is TGTGCCAGCAGCCCGGGGGGAAGGGACAGGGAGTACGAGCAGTACTTC. The chain carries TRBV5-5 and TRBJ2-7; 9 positions agree with TRBD1. CDR3 length: 16 amino acids. CDR1 is SGHKS, CDR2 YYEKEE, per germline (reference sequence). V was clipped by 4 bases and J by 4 bases; unmatched bases: 12.

The CDR3: CASSWDNTDTQYF. The CDR3 DNA reads TGTGCCAGCAGCTGGGACAACACAGATACGCAGTATTTT. The genes are TRBV5-6 and TRBJ2-3; maybe TRBD1 (6 bases). The length of the CDR3 is 13 residues. V was clipped by 3 bases and J by 2 bases, with 7 bases between them. In germline, CDR1 is SGHDT, CDR2 YYEEEE.

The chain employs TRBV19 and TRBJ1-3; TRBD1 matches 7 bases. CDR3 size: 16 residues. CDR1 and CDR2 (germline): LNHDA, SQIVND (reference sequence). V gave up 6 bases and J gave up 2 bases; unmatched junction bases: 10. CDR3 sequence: CASRWAGQATGNTIYF. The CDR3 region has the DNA TGTGCCAGTAGGTGGGCTGGACAGGCAACTGGAAACACCATATATTTT.

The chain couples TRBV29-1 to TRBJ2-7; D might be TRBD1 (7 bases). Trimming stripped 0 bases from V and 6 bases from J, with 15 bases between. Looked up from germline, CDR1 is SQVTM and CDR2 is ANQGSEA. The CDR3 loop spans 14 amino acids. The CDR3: CSVEDPRQGGEQYF. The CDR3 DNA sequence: TGCAGCGTTGAAGACCCGAGACAGGGAGGCGAGCAGTACTTC.

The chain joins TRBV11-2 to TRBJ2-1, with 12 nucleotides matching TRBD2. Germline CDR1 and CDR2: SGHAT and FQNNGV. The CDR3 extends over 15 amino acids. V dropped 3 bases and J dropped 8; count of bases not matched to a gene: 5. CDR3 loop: CASSFSSGRAHEQFF. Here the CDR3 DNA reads TGTGCCAGCAGCTTTTCTAGCGGGAGGGCCCATGAGCAGTTCTTC.

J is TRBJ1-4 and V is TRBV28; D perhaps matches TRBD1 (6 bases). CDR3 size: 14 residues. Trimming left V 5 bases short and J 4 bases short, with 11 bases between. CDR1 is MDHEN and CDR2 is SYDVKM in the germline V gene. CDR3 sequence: CASSTTGNNEKLFF. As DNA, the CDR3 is TGTGCCAGCAGTACGACAGGCAATAATGAAAAACTGTTTTTT.

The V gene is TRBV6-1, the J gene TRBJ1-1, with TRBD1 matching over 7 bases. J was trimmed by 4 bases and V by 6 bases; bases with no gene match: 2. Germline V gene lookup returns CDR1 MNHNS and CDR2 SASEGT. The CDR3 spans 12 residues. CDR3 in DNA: TGTGCCAGCAGCGGGGACAGCACTGAAGCTTTCTTT. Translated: CASSGDSTEAFF.

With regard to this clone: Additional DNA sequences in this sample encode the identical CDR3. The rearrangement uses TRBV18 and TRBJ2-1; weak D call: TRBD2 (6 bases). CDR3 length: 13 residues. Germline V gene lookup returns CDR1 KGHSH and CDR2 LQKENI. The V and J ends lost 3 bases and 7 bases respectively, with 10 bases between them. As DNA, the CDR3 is TGTGCCAGCTCACCCTTCGGGGGTAATGAGCAGTTCTTC. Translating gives CASSPFGGNEQFF.

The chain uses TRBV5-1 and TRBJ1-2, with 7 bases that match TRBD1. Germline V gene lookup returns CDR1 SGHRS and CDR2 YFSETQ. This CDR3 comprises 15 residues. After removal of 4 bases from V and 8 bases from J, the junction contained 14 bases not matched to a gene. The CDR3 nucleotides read TGCGCCAGCAGCCCCCACATTGACTCACAGGGGGGCTACACCTTC. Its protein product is CASSPHIDSQGGYTF.

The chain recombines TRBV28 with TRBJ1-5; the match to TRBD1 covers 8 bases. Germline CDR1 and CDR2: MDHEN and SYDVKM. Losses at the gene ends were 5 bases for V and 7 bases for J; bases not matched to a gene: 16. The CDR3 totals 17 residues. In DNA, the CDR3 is TGTGCCAGCAGTATACCGGGACGGTACAGGGGGGGGCAGCCCCAGCATTTT. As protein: CASSIPGRYRGGQPQHF. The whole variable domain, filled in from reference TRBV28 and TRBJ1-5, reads DVKVTQSSRYLVKRTGEKVFLECVQDMDHENMFWYRQDPGLGLRLIYFSYDVKMKEKGDIPEGYSVSREKKERFSLILESASTNQTSMYLCASSIPGRYRGGQPQHFGDGTRLSIL.

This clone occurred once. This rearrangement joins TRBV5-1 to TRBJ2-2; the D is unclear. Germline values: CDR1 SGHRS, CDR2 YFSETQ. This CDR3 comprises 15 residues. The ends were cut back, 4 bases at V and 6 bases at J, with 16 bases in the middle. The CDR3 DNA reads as TGCGCCAGCAGCATTGCAGCGTTAGTCCCCGGGGAGCTGTTTTTT. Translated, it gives CASSIAALVPGELFF.